This is a list of T cell receptor beta chains from one sample in a study of cytomegalovirus exposure and HLA in healthy donors. Some clones are missing from TCRdb's copy, which holds only in-frame ones; the method was immunoSEQ multiplex PCR. The sample consists of 140,000 to 150,000 clones, 84% of them appearing once. The sequencing input was PBMCs. These receptors were taken from a boy aged 2 to 10 in good health and CMV-seronegative. Each CDR3 is given with its conserved first and last residue. D genes are given only for firm matches. Expanded clones are given a class, and other clones once, few, many or no size at all.

CASSSTGGNTEAFF | TGTGCCAGCAGTTCGACAGGGGGGAACACTGAAGCTTTCTTT | TRBD1 | TRBJ1-1 | few | TRBV6-5
CASSERRGGYQPQHF | TGTGCCAGCAGTGAACGCAGAGGGGGATATCAGCCCCAGCATTTT | NA | TRBJ1-5 | NA | TRBV6-1
CASSLEMAGGHNEQFF | TGTGCCAGCAGCTTAGAGATGGCGGGGGGTCACAATGAGCAGTTCTTC | TRBD2 | TRBJ2-1 | NA | TRBV11-3
CATLPWGQGSTDTQYF | TGTGCCACCCTCCCATGGGGACAGGGGAGCACAGATACGCAGTATTTT | TRBD1 | TRBJ2-3 | few | TRBV27
CASSEEASGGYEQYF | TGTGCCAGCAGTGAAGAAGCTAGCGGGGGCTACGAGCAGTACTTC | TRBD2 | TRBJ2-7 | few | TRBV6-1
CASLAGRSTDTQYF | TGTGCCAGCTTGGCAGGGAGGAGCACAGATACGCAGTATTTT | NA | TRBJ2-3 | NA | TRBV2
CASSLRRANTEAFF | TGTGCCAGCAGCTTAAGGAGGGCCAACACTGAAGCTTTCTTT | NA | TRBJ1-1 | NA | TRBV11-2
CASSSPGLAGSEQYF | TGTGCCAGCAGCTCACCAGGACTAGCGGGAAGCGAGCAGTACTTC | TRBD2 | TRBJ2-7 | NA | TRBV7-9
CASSYRRGDTYEQYF | TGTGCCAGCAGTTACCGCCGGGGGGATACCTACGAGCAGTACTTC | TRBD2 | TRBJ2-7 | NA | TRBV6-6
CASSAGSVYEQYF | TGTGCCAGCAGCGCCGGGAGCGTCTACGAGCAGTACTTC | NA | TRBJ2-7 | NA | TRBV9
CASSLGTSGALTDTQYF | TGTGCCAGCAGCCTCGGGACTAGCGGGGCCCTCACAGATACGCAGTATTTT | TRBD2 | TRBJ2-3 | NA | TRBV2
CATIGAGELFF | TGTGCCACCATAGGGGCAGGGGAGCTGTTTTTT | NA | TRBJ2-2 | NA | TRBV27
CASAILAGPLGQFF | TGTGCCAGCGCGATCCTAGCCGGCCCCTTAGGGCAGTTCTTC | NA | TRBJ2-1 | NA | TRBV2
CASRDTNQPQHF | TGTGCCAGCCGGGACACTAATCAGCCCCAGCATTTT | NA | TRBJ1-5 | once | TRBV19
CASRTVLGTIYF | TGTGCCAGCAGGACAGTGCTTGGCACCATATATTTT | NA | TRBJ1-3 | NA | TRBV27
CASSLRVGGGTWDTEAFF | TGTGCCAGCAGCTTAAGGGTAGGGGGCGGGACGTGGGACACTGAAGCTTTCTTT | TRBD1 | TRBJ1-1 | NA | TRBV7-6
CASTPARDGNQPQHF | TGTGCCAGCACTCCCGCGCGGGATGGCAATCAGCCCCAGCATTTT | NA | TRBJ1-5 | NA | TRBV28
CASSPRSTESSGNTIYF | TGTGCCAGCAGCCCAAGGTCGACAGAGAGCTCTGGAAACACCATATATTTT | NA | TRBJ1-3 | NA | TRBV9
CATSKTLAGEQYF | TGTGCCACCAGCAAAACCTTAGCGGGGGAGCAGTACTTC | TRBD2 | TRBJ2-7 | NA | TRBV15
CASRQTRNTEAFF | TGTGCCAGCAGGCAAACTAGGAACACTGAAGCTTTCTTT | NA | TRBJ1-1 | once | TRBV28
CSVDGGLSEQETQYF | TGCAGCGTTGACGGGGGACTGTCGGAACAAGAGACCCAGTACTTC | NA | TRBJ2-5 | NA | TRBV29-1